This T cell receptor beta chain appears in the sequencing data of a study of blood T cell repertoires in COVID-19. The overall study: Collection of acute and convalescent COVID-19 samples took place in the United States, Italy and Spain. From T cells, B-cell-depleted T cells, or PBMCs came the material, which was cDNA or gDNA.

Original methodology: Amplifying reference gene primers gave estimates of nucleated cell counts. Data came from immunoSEQ multiplex PCR; TCRdb stores just in-frame clones and leaves some out. From that table come the V and J calls and clone size; the DNA was used to work out D and trimming. Among about 41,000 clones listed, around 83% were seen once. V was shortened by 3 bases and J by 4 bases, with 13 bases between the two germline ends. The CDR3 is made up of 15 amino acids. CDR1 is LNHDA, CDR2 SQIVND, per germline (reference sequence). This rearrangement joins TRBV19 to TRBJ2-1; D perhaps matches TRBD2 (6 bases). Sequencing input: peripheral blood. The TCR sequence derives from a woman aged 80 or older with acute or convalescent COVID-19. CDR3 in DNA: TGTGCCAGTAGTATTGGAGCGGGCGGGTACAATGAGCAGTTCTTC. It codes for CASSIGAGGYNEQFF.